The count of the clone carrying this TCR beta chain is one. Its target is not known. This entry comes from a study of T cell responses to AZD1222 COVID-19 vaccine. Repertoires were generated with immunoSEQ multiplex PCR, while TCRdb's copy carries only in-frame clones and drops some. The repertoire holds about 68,000 clones, about nine tenths seen once, with about 2.7% in the top ten. CDR1 is SGHRS, CDR2 YFSETQ, per germline. Trimming shortened V by 2 bases and J by 1 base, and 9 bases separated the two germline ends. There are 14 residues in the CDR3. The study, taken as a whole, reports: The number of AZD1222 recipients seropositive at baseline was only five to seven. Donors were largely white British and mainly female; clonal diversity was possibly underestimated. Spike was spanned by vaccine-associated CD4 TCRs, which were dominant at 160-218 and 743-854. Repertoire sampling happened only post peak T cell response.

This sample comprised peripheral blood, obtained on day 0 of AZD1222 vaccination. This chain uses TRBV5-1 with TRBJ1-1; D is perhaps TRBD1 (5 bases). This receptor was obtained from an adult in good health. CDR3 amino acids: CASSFSGQNTEAFF. CDR3 nucleotides: TGCGCCAGCAGCTTCTCAGGACAGAACACTGAAGCTTTCTTT.